One and the same sample provided the 32 T cell receptor beta chains below, sequenced in a study of blood T cells in healthy people across ages. It was with a sample-barcoded 5' primer and a J-beta primer mix that a second PCR of roughly 7 to 12 cycles was run. TCRdb reanalysed the 5' RACE reads using MiXCR and keeps one entry per CDR3 protein. Seen here are roughly 1.5 million distinct CDR3 sequences, 42% observed once, and the top ten hold 4%. Sequencing was performed on blood. These receptors all stem from a woman aged 18-29 years in good health.

The V gene is TRBV6-5, the J gene TRBJ2-1; tentatively, D is TRBD1 (6 bases). The germline gives CDR1 MNHEY, CDR2 SVGAGI. The CDR3 runs 11 residues. With 1 base removed from V and 13 bases from J, the gap between germline ends came to 8 bases. The CDR3 loop is CASSYLGAQFF. The CDR3, as DNA: TGTGCCAGCAGTTACTTGGGGGCTCAGTTCTTC.

A word on this clonotype: Just one base apart from a much larger clone, this may be a read error. V gene TRBV10-3 combines with J gene TRBJ2-1; 9 bases map to TRBD2. The CDR3 is 12 residues long. Germline V gene lookup returns CDR1 ENHRY and CDR2 SYGVKD. DNA of the CDR3: TGTGTCATCAGCCTAGCGGGGAATGAGCAGTTCTTC. Protein product: CVISLAGNEQFF.

The J gene is TRBJ2-3, the V gene TRBV6-1; 8 bases are shared with TRBD1. V dropped 4 bases and J dropped 2; count of bases not matched to a gene: 8. The CDR3 is 16 amino acids. In germline, CDR1 is MNHNS, CDR2 SASEGT. CDR3 in DNA: TGTGCCAGCAGTGCAAGGACAGGGCTATACACAGATACGCAGTATTTT. This encodes CASSARTGLYTDTQYF.

The rearrangement links TRBV29-1 to TRBJ2-1, with D perhaps matching TRBD1 or TRBD2 (7 bases each). CDR1 SQVTM and CDR2 ANQGSEA come from the germline V gene. Trimming shortened V by 2 bases and J by 4 bases, and 12 bases separated the two germline ends. This CDR3 region has 14 residues. For the CDR3, the DNA is TGCAGCGTTGAAAGACAGGGAGGGTACAATGAGCAGTTCTTC. As protein: CSVERQGGYNEQFF.

The chain combines TRBV10-3 with TRBJ2-5; the D gene is possibly TRBD2 (6 bases). The DNA matches TRBJ2-7 better at its end, which makes the J call doubtful. The CDR3 runs to 14 residues. CDR1 is ENHRY and CDR2 is SYGVKD in the germline V gene. DNA for the CDR3: TGTGCCATCAGTGAGTCTGTGGGGGGCTACGAGCAGTACTTC. Its protein is CAISESVGGYEQYF.

The chain couples TRBV28 to TRBJ1-2; 7 bases are shared with TRBD1. Trimming at V came to 3 bases and at J to 2 bases, leaving 9 bases not matched to a gene. CDR1 MDHEN and CDR2 SYDVKM come from the germline V gene. The CDR3 totals 16 residues. The CDR3 protein is CASSFPSPGQNYGYTF. CDR3 bases: TGTGCCAGCAGTTTCCCCTCCCCGGGACAGAACTATGGCTACACCTTC.

This clonotype has just a few counts. The chain employs TRBV20-1 and TRBJ1-1; D ambiguous. Per the germline V gene, CDR1 is DFQATT and CDR2 is SNEGSKA (reference sequence). V dropped 3 bases and J dropped 0 bases, with 8 bases sitting between them. The CDR3 runs 13 residues. In nucleotides, the CDR3 is TGCAGTGCTAGGGAGATATTGAACACTGAAGCTTTCTTT. Its protein is CSAREILNTEAFF.

This clonotype has more than one count but fewer than ten. The chain uses TRBV27 and TRBJ1-2, with 7 bases lining up with TRBD1. CDR3 length equals 13 residues. Germline V gives CDR1 MNHEY, CDR2 SMNVEV (reference sequence). The trim removed 5 bases at V and 8 bases at J, leaving 8 bases unmatched. CDR3 in DNA: TGTGCCAGCAGTCCCTCAGGGGGAGCCGGCTACACCTTC. It specifies CASSPSGGAGYTF.

This clonotype has only a few counts. The chain recombines TRBV4-1 with TRBJ1-1; 10 bases agree with TRBD1. CDR1 is MGHRA and CDR2 is YSYEKL in the germline V gene. V was pared by 4 bases and J by 0 bases, with 14 bases of the junction left unmatched. This CDR3 is built from 19 residues. The CDR3 protein is CASSRNPWTGGRMNTEAFF. Written as DNA, the CDR3 is TGCGCCAGCAGCCGAAACCCCTGGACAGGGGGTCGCATGAACACTGAAGCTTTCTTT.

The chain links TRBV6-1 to TRBJ1-2, with D possibly being TRBD1 (6 bases). CDR3 length: 14 residues. The ends were cut back, 2 bases at V and 4 bases at J, with 11 bases in the middle. From germline, CDR1 is MNHNS and CDR2 SASEGT. DNA of the CDR3: TGTGCCAGCAGTGAAATGGGCAGGGGCTATGGCTACACCTTC. It encodes CASSEMGRGYGYTF.

The V call is TRBV6-2 or TRBV6-3, the J call TRBJ2-5; weak D call: TRBD2 (5 bases). TRBJ2-7 explains the end of the DNA better; the J call may be wrong. The CDR3 covers 13 residues. Germline loops: CDR1 MNHEY, CDR2 SVGEGT. CDR3 region: CASSYMRDYEQYF. CDR3 coding DNA: TGTGCCAGCAGTTACATGAGGGACTACGAGCAGTACTTC.

This clonotype was recorded at least ten times. The V call is TRBV21-1, the J call TRBJ1-1. TRBV21-1 corresponds to a pseudogene. The CDR3 is 15 amino acids. CDR3 bases: TGTGCCAGCAGCAAAGTCGGAGAGATGAACACTGAAGCTTTCTTT. Protein product: CASSKVGEMNTEAFF.

The CDR3 spells CASTTTGWRSEAFF. CDR3 DNA sequence: TGTGCCAGCACTACTACAGGGTGGAGATCTGAAGCTTTCTTT. V is TRBV12-3 or TRBV12-4 and J is TRBJ1-1, with D maybe TRBD1 (6 bases). The CDR3 is made up of 14 amino acids. The germline V and J ends were trimmed by 7 bases and 6 bases, with 18 bases remaining between them.

This clonotype was observed many times. The chain links TRBV12-3 or TRBV12-4 to TRBJ2-5; D remains unclear. The CDR3 is 12 amino acids. V lost 5 bases to trimming and J lost 7 bases, with 11 bases between them. CDR3 residues: CASSPPGWTQYF. The CDR3 coding sequence is TGTGCCAGCAGTCCGCCTGGGTGGACCCAGTACTTC.

This chain joins TRBV27 and TRBJ1-1; the D is unclear. CDR3 length: 13 residues. The V gene's germline CDR1 is MNHEY and CDR2 SMNVEV (reference sequence). The ends were cut back, 3 bases at V and 7 bases at J, with 12 bases in the middle. This CDR3 reads CASSLGLRREAFF. Written as DNA, the CDR3 is TGTGCCAGCAGTTTGGGATTACGCCGTGAAGCTTTCTTT.

This clonotype was detected a few times. This rearrangement joins TRBV10-3 to TRBJ2-1, with D tentatively TRBD2 (6 bases). The CDR3 is 17 residues long. Trimming shortened V by 2 bases and J by 0 bases, and 14 bases separated the two germline ends. Germline V lookup: CDR1 ENHRY, CDR2 SYGVKD. CDR3 sequence: CAISESGQGGSYNEQFF. The CDR3 region has the DNA TGTGCCATCAGTGAGAGTGGCCAGGGAGGCTCCTACAATGAGCAGTTCTTC.

The rearrangement joins TRBV5-1 to TRBJ2-1, with D possibly TRBD1 on 6 matching bases. Germline V gives CDR1 SGHRS, CDR2 YFSETQ. V was pared by 4 bases and J by 8 bases, with 16 bases between. CDR3 length: 14 residues. CDR3 in amino acids: CASSLGGLAYEQFF. The CDR3 DNA sequence: TGCGCCAGCAGCCTAGGGGGTTTAGCCTATGAGCAGTTCTTC.

This clonotype was detected a few times. V usage is TRBV4-3 and J usage is TRBJ2-1; 13 bases are a match to TRBD2. The CDR3 spans 17 residues. Germline assignment: CDR1 LGHNA and CDR2 YSLEER. Unmatched junction bases numbered 4, after V lost 1 base and J lost 4 bases. The CDR3 loop is CASSQARLAGGYNEQFF. In nucleotides, the CDR3 is TGCGCCAGCAGCCAAGCCCGACTAGCGGGGGGTTACAATGAGCAGTTCTTC.

The J gene is TRBJ2-1, the V gene TRBV3-1, with 12 bases identical to TRBD2. This CDR3 has 15 residues. CDR1 and CDR2 (germline): LGHDT, YNNKEL (reference sequence). V shed 5 bases, J shed 5 bases, and the junction held 4 bases outside the gene matches. CDR3 sequence reads: CASSDRLAGDNEQFF. In DNA form, the CDR3 reads TGTGCCAGCAGCGATCGACTAGCGGGAGACAATGAGCAGTTCTTC.

This clonotype was seen more than once but under ten times. The V and J genes are TRBV29-1 and TRBJ2-3, with a tentative D call TRBD2 (5 bases). V was pared by 4 bases and J by 4 bases, with 18 bases between. Germline CDR1 SQVTM, CDR2 ANQGSEA. This CDR3 has 15 amino acids. This chain's CDR3 is CSVAPTSESPDTQYF. The CDR3 DNA reads TGCAGCGTTGCCCCAACTAGTGAGTCCCCAGATACGCAGTATTTT.

The rearrangement uses TRBV5-1 and TRBJ2-3, with unresolved D. Germline CDR1 reads SGHRS; CDR2 reads YFSETQ. The CDR3 runs 14 residues. The V gene lost 5 bases and the J gene lost 0 bases, with 10 bases spanning the gap. CDR3 sequence (DNA): TGCGCCAGCAGGGAAGCGACTAGCACAGATACGCAGTATTTT. This sequence encodes CASREATSTDTQYF.

The chain carries TRBV7-2 and TRBJ2-1; tentative D call: TRBD2 (5 bases). Trimming cost V 1 base and J 4 bases, with 11 bases left between them. The CDR3 covers 15 residues. Germline assignment: CDR1 SGHTA and CDR2 FQGNSA. This CDR3 reads CASSLDPGLYNEQFF. In nucleotides, the CDR3 is TGTGCCAGCAGCTTAGACCCCGGACTGTACAATGAGCAGTTCTTC.

The chain links TRBV20-1 to TRBJ1-2; D unclear. Germline CDR1 reads DFQATT; CDR2 reads SNEGSKA (reference sequence). This CDR3 region has 13 residues. V was shortened by 6 bases and J by 2 bases, with 13 bases between the two germline ends. This CDR3 reads CSAKTAENYGYTF. The CDR3 DNA sequence: TGCAGTGCGAAGACGGCAGAGAACTATGGCTACACCTTC.

This clonotype was seen repeatedly, ten times or more. The gene calls are TRBV12-3 or TRBV12-4 and TRBJ1-2; a weak D match, TRBD1 (5 bases). Trimming shortened V by 4 bases and J by 1 base, and 7 bases separated the two germline ends. The CDR3 covers 13 residues. The CDR3: CASSSRVNYGYTF. The CDR3 nucleotides are TGTGCCAGCAGTTCCAGGGTTAACTATGGCTACACCTTC.

In this sample, this clonotype turned up a few times. The V and J genes are TRBV20-1 and TRBJ1-6; D not certain. Germline loops: CDR1 DFQATT, CDR2 SNEGSKA (reference sequence). The V gene lost 2 bases and the J gene lost 0 bases, with 5 bases spanning the gap. The CDR3 runs 14 residues. The CDR3 here is CSARHFSYNSPLHF. CDR3 DNA sequence: TGCAGTGCTAGACATTTCTCCTATAATTCACCCCTCCACTTT.

J is TRBJ2-1 and V is TRBV11-3; a weak D match, TRBD1 (5 bases). Gene TRBJ2-7 matches the end of the DNA better, so the J call may be wrong. The V gene's germline CDR1 is SGHNT and CDR2 YENEEA. CDR3 length equals 14 residues. The DNA for the CDR3 is TGTGCCAGCAGCTCAGACAGCCATTACAATGAGCAGTACTTC. Protein product: CASSSDSHYNEQYF.

The chain couples TRBV10-3 to TRBJ1-5; D not certain. The CDR3 length is 12 residues. Deletions cut 3 bases from V and 5 bases from J, with 5 bases between. Looked up from germline, CDR1 is ENHRY and CDR2 is SYGVKD. CDR3 protein: CAISDGYQPQHF. In nucleotides, the CDR3 is TGTGCCATCAGTGACGGGTATCAGCCCCAGCATTTT.

This chain uses TRBV28 with TRBJ2-4; D is possibly TRBD1 (6 bases). V was shortened by 2 bases and J by 9 bases, with 14 bases between the two germline ends. The CDR3 extends over 14 amino acids. The germline CDR1 and CDR2 sequences are MDHEN and SYDVKM. The CDR3 is CASSLPRGHTIQYF. The CDR3 nucleotides read TGTGCCAGCAGTTTACCTCGGGGACATACCATTCAGTACTTC.

The chain employs TRBV5-1 and TRBJ1-6, with 8 positions matching TRBD1. The germline gives CDR1 SGHRS, CDR2 YFSETQ. The CDR3 spans 14 residues. Trimming at V came to 2 bases and at J to 10 bases, leaving 5 bases not matched to a gene. DNA of the CDR3: TGCGCCAGCAGCTTCGACGGGACAGGCTCACCCCTCCACTTT. Residues: CASSFDGTGSPLHF. Complete variable domain (other parts from reference TRBV5-1 and TRBJ1-6): KAGVTQTPRYLIKTRGQQVTLSCSPISGHRSVSWYQQTPGQGLQFLFEYFSETQRNKGNFPGRFSGRQFSNSRSEMNVSTLELGDSALYLCASSFDGTGSPLHFGNGTRLTVT.

The chain couples TRBV28 to TRBJ1-4; D is undetermined. The CDR3 consists of 14 residues. Trimming left V 10 bases short and J 2 bases short, with 14 bases between. Germline-derived CDR1 and CDR2 are MDHEN and SYDVKM. CDR3 sequence (DNA): TGTGCCATAGCAGCGGGTCACACTAATGAAAAACTGTTTTTT. Protein: CAIAAGHTNEKLFF.

There are many counts of this clonotype. The rearrangement uses TRBV20-1 and TRBJ2-3, with 8 nucleotides matching TRBD2. The CDR3 runs to 18 residues. Germline loops: CDR1 DFQATT, CDR2 SNEGSKA (reference sequence). J was trimmed by 6 bases and V by 1 base; bases with no gene match: 18. The CDR3 coding sequence is TGCAGTGCTAGAGGGCTAGCGTTGCGGGGGGCCCGAGGGGATACGCAGTATTTT. Residues: CSARGLALRGARGDTQYF.

CDR3 amino acids: CASSTAGVPNYGYTF. As DNA, the CDR3 is TGTGCCAGCAGCACAGCAGGTGTCCCCAACTATGGCTACACCTTC. The J gene is TRBJ1-2, the V gene TRBV7-9; D is undetermined. From germline, CDR1 is SEHNR and CDR2 FQNEAQ (reference sequence). The CDR3 is 15 residues long. Trimming cost V 5 bases and J 2 bases, with 15 bases left between them. Full variable domain (rest looked up from reference TRBV7-9 and TRBJ1-2): DTGVSQNPRHKITKRGQNVTFRCDPISEHNRLYWYRQTLGQGPEFLTYFQNEAQLEKSRLLSDRFSAERPKGSFSTLEIQRTEQGDSAMYLCASSTAGVPNYGYTFGSGTRLTVV.